The entry below gives a single TCR gamma chain sequence along with its context. This clone is assessed as hyperexpanded (1% or more). Its recognized antigen is unknown. No base qualities exist here, and no much larger clone lies one base off it. V trim: 6 bases; J trim: 9 bases; unmatched bases: 2. CDR1 and CDR2, looked up from the germline V gene, are EGSTGY and YDSYTSSV. The cysteine opens and the phenylalanine closes a CDR3 of 9 amino acids. Of the read, only the CDR3 DNA is kept; its 27 bases are in frame from base 1. Libraries came from multiplex PCR. The listed sequencing device is Ion Torrent PGM. TRG repertoires were amplified from approximately 0.2 ug of biopsy DNA using the LymphoTrack kit, whose primers carry Illumina adapters. TRG amplicons were cleaned up with AMPure XP beads, measured on a 2100 Bioanalyzer, and combined in equimolar amounts. TRG libraries were sequenced on an Ion PGM instrument. The study's own analysis went as follows. Reads in which more than 10% of nucleotides fell below the per-patient third-quartile quality score were removed with FastX. Reads were aligned with IMGT/HighV-QUEST to assign V, D and J genes, identify CDR3 regions and assess functionality. Sequences were converted to amino acids, and every sequence predicted to be non-functional was removed. The CDR3s were broken into kmers both with and without positional annotation, PCA was run on the kmer frequencies, and the samples were clustered using every one of the 1023 combinations of PCs 1-10. Classification was validated by leave-one-out cross-validation, re-optimising parameters on the remaining samples each time. Using the vegan R package, Shannon diversity was calculated from repeated random subsamples whose size matched the lowest read count. Identical DNA sequences were merged into single rows after TCRdb reprocessed the public reads with CATT. None of the V and J calls come from the authors' own analysis; TCRdb made them. The table for this sample lists 300 to 400 gamma-chain clones; less than 70% of them were counted only once. Under 35% of the sample lies in the top ten.

For each case, genomic DNA was extracted from ten 5-um FFPE scrolls with the QIAamp DNA FFPE tissue kit. To test whether coeliac disease could be classified from the TCR repertoire, the study used duodenal biopsies that were formalin-fixed paraffin-embedded, fully anonymised, and surplus to diagnostic needs. The controls had upper endoscopy for reflux, dyspepsia or gastritis, and there was no clinical or histological suspicion of coeliac disease in any of the controls. This sample is part of a study of intestinal T cells in coeliac disease (dated by TCRdb to the early 2020s). Context from the whole study: In the TRG cohort, coeliac patients were much younger than controls, with a mean age of roughly 15 years compared with about 55 years. The TCR-delta (TRD) cohort comprised duodenal biopsies from around 10 coeliac disease patients and around 10 non-coeliac controls. Duodenal biopsies from around 36 coeliac disease patients and 20 to 25 non-coeliac controls were included in a second, larger TCR-gamma (TRG) cohort. Study-level results and caveats: Coeliac and control groups differed significantly in age, although an age-split analysis did not yield significant classification. FFPE-derived DNA was found to be relatively degraded, and loss of a proportion of TCR sequences in each sample was likely caused by this degradation. All 20 or so biopsies in training were correctly classified by TRD kmer-based clustering, and a leave-one-out accuracy of over 75% was reported. Repeated CDR3 amino acid sequences could not be distinguished from PCR duplicates in the analysis. Of roughly 54 biopsies, 51 (about 94%) were correctly classified by TRG clustering, and a leave-one-out accuracy of approximately 87% was reported.

The chain was built from TRGV4 and TRGJ1 or TRGJ2. The sequence was collected from a human donor who served as a control with a normal duodenal biopsy, not a healthy volunteer. Sequenced material: a duodenal biopsy. This receptor carries the CDR3 CATWCKKLF. The DNA sequence is given as TGTGCCACCTGGTGTAAGAAACTCTTT.